The 6 T cell receptor beta chains below were found in one sample sequenced in a study of cytomegalovirus exposure and HLA in healthy donors. The PCR contained 60 Vbeta and 13 Jbeta primers. Sequencing was performed with immunoSEQ multiplex PCR; in TCRdb, only in-frame clones are kept and a portion is missing. The sample includes over 100,000 clones, around three quarters of them seen just once. Source material: PBMCs. The receptors derive from a young woman in good health and CMV-seropositive.

This chain joins TRBV27 and TRBJ1-1; D gene unclear. The V gene's germline CDR1 is MNHEY and CDR2 SMNVEV (reference sequence). The CDR3 is made up of 14 amino acids. Trimming shortened V by 1 base and J by 4 bases, and 10 bases separated the two germline ends. CDR3 residues: CASSLLEEGTEAFF. The CDR3 nucleotides are TGTGCCAGCAGTTTATTGGAAGAGGGCACTGAAGCTTTCTTT.

The chain has TRBV5-6 and TRBJ2-5, with TRBD2 as a possible D gene (5 bases). Trimming took off 4 bases at V and 5 bases at J, with 18 bases between the two ends. The CDR3 covers 15 residues. Germline V gene lookup returns CDR1 SGHDT and CDR2 YYEEEE. CDR3 nucleotides: TGTGCCAGCAGCCCTAGGGCCGGCGGGTACGAGACCCAGTACTTC. This gives the protein CASSPRAGGYETQYF.

This chain connects TRBV5-4 to TRBJ1-1, with D unresolved. The CDR3 length is 12 residues. V gave up 3 bases and J gave up 1 base, with 4 bases separating them. Looked up from germline, CDR1 is SGHNT and CDR2 is YYREEE (reference sequence). The CDR3: CASSSGNTEAFF. CDR3 DNA sequence: TGTGCCAGCAGCTCAGGGAACACTGAAGCTTTCTTT. Based on the CDR3 plus reference TRBV5-4 and TRBJ1-1, the full variable domain is ETGVTQSPTHLIKTRGQQVTLRCSSQSGHNTVSWYQQALGQGPQFIFQYYREEENGRGNFPPRFSGLQFPNYSSELNVNALELDDSALYLCASSSGNTEAFFGQGTRLTVV.

This clone turned up a few times. This chain connects TRBV2 to TRBJ2-5, with 8 bases matching TRBD1. After removal of 1 base from V and 1 base from J, the junction contained 5 bases not matched to a gene. There are 16 residues in the CDR3. Germline CDR1 reads SNHLY; CDR2 reads FYNNEI. The CDR3 nucleotides are TGTGCCAGCAGTGAAGGTCAGGACAGGGCCCAAGAGACCCAGTACTTC. Translated: CASSEGQDRAQETQYF.

V usage is TRBV5-1 and J usage is TRBJ1-2; the D is unclear. Trimming stripped 0 bases from V and 4 bases from J, with 16 bases between. Germline-derived CDR1 and CDR2 are SGHRS and YFSETQ. This CDR3 comprises 16 residues. CDR3 loop: CASSLAGEAGIYGYTF. The CDR3 nucleotides are TGCGCCAGCAGCTTGGCCGGGGAGGCGGGGATCTATGGCTACACCTTC.

The chain employs TRBV5-1 and TRBJ2-1; TRBD1 matches 7 bases. Germline loops: CDR1 SGHRS, CDR2 YFSETQ. Unmatched junction bases numbered 7, after V lost 4 bases and J lost 0 bases. This CDR3 spans 16 amino acids. The CDR3 DNA reads TGCGCCAGCAGCCCGAGACAGGGCAGCTCCTACAATGAGCAGTTCTTC. Residues: CASSPRQGSSYNEQFF. Complete variable domain (other parts from reference TRBV5-1 and TRBJ2-1): KAGVTQTPRYLIKTRGQQVTLSCSPISGHRSVSWYQQTPGQGLQFLFEYFSETQRNKGNFPGRFSGRQFSNSRSEMNVSTLELGDSALYLCASSPRQGSSYNEQFFGPGTRLTVL.